Listed below are T cell receptor beta chains from one sample, sequenced in a study of metastatic and nonmetastatic thyroid tumors. Via MiXCR, TCRdb re-called the PCR reads. This table has some 6,900 clones, approximately 29% appearing once. Sequencing was carried out using tumor tissue. The source of these receptors is a female donor with papillary thyroid cancer or a benign thyroid nodule (not recorded which). Some clones in this sample may be carry-over from other donors' samples. The CDR3 runs from the conserved cysteine through the conserved F or W. The D gene is left open where the match is weak. For some rows the clone size is stated as once, few or many, or as a class when expanded; others skip it.

cdr3_aa cdr3_nt d_call clone_size j_call v_call cdr3_length
CAWSVTDTQYF TGTGCCTGGAGTGTTACAGATACGCAGTATTTT - many TRBJ2-3 TRBV30 11
CASSPGGWTETHYF TGTGCCAGCAGTCCAGGGGGCTGGACTGAGACCCACTACTTC TRBD1 - TRBJ2-5 TRBV2 14
CASSSDGDYGYTF TGTGCCAGCAGCTCCGACGGAGACTATGGCTACACCTTC - - TRBJ1-2 TRBV7-2 13
CASSPGGPGSFF TGTGCCAGCAGCCCTGGGGGACCTGGGTCTTTCTTT - - TRBJ1-1 TRBV7-6 12
CASSRIAGGRNEQFF TGTGCCAGCAGCCGGATAGCGGGAGGGCGGAATGAGCAGTTCTTC TRBD2 - TRBJ2-1 TRBV6-2/TRBV6-3 15
CSSRCGTVRNTIYF TGCAGCTCTAGATGCGGGACAGTTCGAAACACCATATATTTT TRBD1 - TRBJ1-3 TRBV20-1 14
CASSTTGGEQPQHF TGTGCCAGCAGCACGACAGGAGGGGAGCAGCCCCAGCATTTT - many TRBJ1-5 TRBV5-6 14
CSANAPTGGLETQYF TGCAGTGCTAATGCCCCAACGGGTGGGTTAGAGACCCAGTACTTC - - TRBJ2-5 TRBV20-1 15
CASSEDLAGAYEQYF TGTGCCAGCAGTGAAGATTTGGCCGGGGCCTACGAGCAGTACTTC - medium-sized TRBJ2-7 TRBV6-1 15
CASTDGGAGETQYF TGTGCCAGCACCGACGGGGGGGCGGGAGAGACCCAGTACTTC TRBD2 medium-sized TRBJ2-5 TRBV12-3/TRBV12-4 14
CAISRDRPVAGELFF TGTGCCATCAGCCGGGACAGACCCGTCGCCGGGGAGCTGTTTTTT TRBD1 many TRBJ2-2 TRBV10-3 15
CASSAPDRVSTEAFF TGTGCCAGCAGTGCCCCGGACAGGGTATCCACTGAAGCTTTCTTT TRBD1 - TRBJ1-1 TRBV6-1 15
CASSYRGHEQYF TGTGCCAGCAGCTACAGGGGACACGAGCAGTACTTC TRBD1 - TRBJ2-7 TRBV12-3/TRBV12-4 12
CASSARLAGDTQYF TGTGCCAGCAGCGCCCGACTAGCGGGAGATACGCAGTATTTT TRBD2 once TRBJ2-3 TRBV9 14
CSVADRFNEKLFF TGCAGTGTGGCCGACAGGTTTAATGAAAAACTGTTTTTT - medium-sized TRBJ1-4 TRBV20-1 13
CAWSVWGIGNTIYF TGTGCCTGGAGTGTTTGGGGAATTGGAAACACCATATATTTT - - TRBJ1-3 TRBV30 14
CASSNRVTLKRDNEQFF TGTGCCAGCAGCAACAGAGTGACTCTCAAACGGGACAATGAGCAGTTCTTC - - TRBJ2-1 TRBV6-2/TRBV6-3 17
CAWSRGSPLHF TGTGCCTGGAGTAGGGGCTCACCCCTCCACTTT - - TRBJ1-6 TRBV30 11
CASSAPGTGSDEQYF TGTGCCAGCAGCGCCCCCGGGACAGGGTCCGACGAGCAGTACTTC TRBD1 - TRBJ2-7 TRBV12-3/TRBV12-4 15
CASSYPHGVGGTEAFF TGTGCCAGCAGTTACCCCCACGGGGTAGGGGGCACTGAAGCTTTCTTT - medium-sized TRBJ1-1 TRBV6-5 16
CASTEGVQGYGYTF TGTGCCAGCACCGAGGGCGTACAGGGCTATGGCTACACCTTC - - TRBJ1-2 TRBV6-1 14
CSARDPGTAGRYGYTF TGCAGTGCTAGAGATCCTGGAACTGCCGGCCGCTATGGCTACACCTTC - - TRBJ1-2 TRBV20-1 16
CNVRGVQETQYF TGCAACGTAAGAGGGGTGCAAGAGACCCAGTACTTC - - TRBJ2-5 TRBV29-1 12
CASSALGTGSNEQFF TGTGCCAGCAGCGCACTCGGGACAGGCAGCAATGAGCAGTTCTTC TRBD1 - TRBJ2-1 TRBV9 15
CASSLQTSSNTGELFF TGTGCCAGCAGCTTACAGACTAGCTCGAACACCGGGGAGCTGTTTTTT TRBD2 medium-sized TRBJ2-2 TRBV6-1 16
CAAVGNTGAFF TGTGCCGCCGTCGGAAACACTGGAGCTTTCTTT - few TRBJ1-1 TRBV6-1 11
CSARAGGLAYNSPLHF TGCAGTGCTAGGGCAGGGGGTCTCGCCTATAATTCACCCCTCCACTTT TRBD1 - TRBJ1-6 TRBV20-1 16